This section outlines one TCR beta chain sequence together with its context. This entry comes from a study of blood T cell repertoires in COVID-19. Study at large: COVID-19 samples from acute and convalescent phases originated in the United States, Italy and Spain. Sources were T cells, B-cell-depleted T cells, or PBMCs; the material itself was cDNA or gDNA.

Germline V gene data show CDR1 as SNHLY and CDR2 as FYNNEI. The CDR3 has 14 residues. The V end lost 7 bases, the J end lost 7 bases, and 17 bases lay between the germline ends. Method: immunoSEQ multiplex PCR; TCRdb's copy keeps in-frame clones and lacks some. The sample has roughly 120,000 clones, approximately 81% seen once; the top ten hold 6%. The sample taken for sequencing was peripheral blood. The sequence was obtained from a man aged 80 or over with COVID-19, enrolled during active disease. The chain uses TRBV2 and TRBJ2-1, with a tentative D call TRBD2 (6 bases). The CDR3 reads CASTDREMSNEQFF. The CDR3, as DNA: TGTGCCAGCACAGACCGGGAGATGTCGAATGAGCAGTTCTTC.